The T cell receptor (beta chain) described here comes from a study of regulatory dendritic cells for organ transplantation. Allogeneic regulatory or mature dendritic cells were co-cultured for approximately 5 days with CFSE-labeled sorted T cells at 1:10. The repertoire was sequenced with immunoSEQ multiplex PCR; TCRdb's copy has only in-frame clones and lacks some. In the table there are roughly 23,000 clones, roughly 87% of which are singletons. On this clone itself: Its antigen is as yet unknown.

The receptor comes from a human donor in good health. The specimen was naive CD4+ T cells from blood cultured with dendritic cells. Described subset: CD45RA+ naive T cells.

CDR3 residues: CASSKTQTVSTDTQYF. CDR3 nucleotides: TGTGCCAGCAGCAAGACTCAAACCGTTAGCACAGATACGCAGTATTTT. The chain employs TRBV6-6 and TRBJ2-3; D unresolved. Trimming took 6 bases from V and 0 from J, leaving 16 bases between them. The germline gives CDR1 MNHNY, CDR2 SVGAGI (reference sequence). The CDR3 spans 16 residues.